A single count supports the clone carrying this T cell receptor beta chain. Its antigen is not identified. Expansion of antigen-specific CD4+ T cells with viral peptide pools was carried out by the ViraFEST assay before sequencing. Following a roughly 10-day culture, CD4+ T cells were purified. None of the vaccinated had previously contracted SARS-CoV-2, and their nucleocapsid antibodies tested negative. Looked up from germline, CDR1 is SEHNR and CDR2 is FQNEAQ (reference sequence). The trim removed 4 bases at V and 0 bases at J, leaving 7 bases unmatched. CDR3 length: 16 amino acids. This sample was included in a study of vaccination effects on CD4 cells after COVID-19. Sequencing was performed with immunoSEQ multiplex PCR; in TCRdb, only in-frame clones are kept and a portion is missing. The table lists about 68,000 clones, 80% of them singletons.

This receptor was taken from a human donor who received a COVID-19 vaccine. Sample: CD4+ T cells from PBMCs cultured with SARS-CoV-2 spike peptides, taken before COVID-19 vaccination. V and J are TRBV7-9 and TRBJ1-1; 8 nucleotides match TRBD1. The CDR3 reads CASSSETGGVNTEAFF. CDR3 in DNA: TGTGCCAGCAGCTCTGAAACAGGGGGGGTGAACACTGAAGCTTTCTTT.